The next 18 T cell receptor beta chains were all read from a single sample in a study of blood T cell repertoires in COVID-19. Here immunoSEQ multiplex PCR was the method, and the copy in TCRdb shows in-frame clones only, minus some. This table holds approximately 110,000 clones, 75% to 90% found once. The sample was peripheral blood. Receptors were obtained from a woman aged 60-75 years with acute or convalescent COVID-19.

The chain combines TRBV11-2 with TRBJ2-1, with a weak D call TRBD2 (5 bases). CDR1 SGHAT and CDR2 FQNNGV come from the germline V gene. CDR3 length equals 16 residues. V was shortened by 1 base and J by 9 bases, with 19 bases between the two germline ends. CDR3 protein: CASSLGFGMGSGEQFF. DNA for the CDR3: TGTGCCAGCAGCTTAGGTTTTGGCATGGGCAGCGGTGAGCAGTTCTTC. Looking up the rest from reference TRBV11-2 and TRBJ2-1 gives the full variable domain: EAGVAQSPRYKIIEKRQSVAFWCNPISGHATLYWYQQILGQGPKLLIQFQNNGVVDDSQLPKDRFSAERLKGVDSTLKIQPAKLEDSAVYLCASSLGFGMGSGEQFFGPGTRLTVL.

The CDR3 region is CASSLQGSSSLTDTQYF. The DNA of the CDR3 is TGTGCCAGCAGCTTGCAGGGATCCAGTTCACTCACAGATACGCAGTATTTT. V and J are TRBV5-6 and TRBJ2-3; D might be TRBD1 (5 bases). The CDR3 runs 17 residues. Trimming removed 1 base at V and 2 bases at J, with 17 bases between. From germline, CDR1 is SGHDT and CDR2 YYEEEE.

V usage is TRBV19 and J usage is TRBJ1-5; TRBD1 might be the D (5 bases). Germline-derived CDR1 and CDR2 are LNHDA and SQIVND (reference sequence). The length of the CDR3 is 15 residues. V lost 5 bases and J 0 bases, leaving 11 bases between the germline ends. The CDR3 bases are TGTGCCAGTAGTCCGCGACAGTATAGCAATCAGCCCCAGCATTTT. It codes for CASSPRQYSNQPQHF.

V and J are TRBV5-4 and TRBJ1-1; TRBD1 agrees at 8 bases. CDR1 is SGHNT and CDR2 is YYREEE in the germline V gene (reference sequence). V lost 3 bases to trimming and J lost 2 bases; unmatched junction nucleotides: 9. The CDR3 length is 16 residues. The CDR3 region is CASSSRAGTGNTEAFF. In nucleotides, the CDR3 is TGTGCCAGCAGCTCGCGGGCCGGGACAGGCAACACTGAAGCTTTCTTT.

The chain has TRBV30 and TRBJ2-7, with D perhaps matching TRBD2 (5 bases). Deletions cut 0 bases from V and 0 bases from J, with 9 bases between. This CDR3 is built from 14 residues. Germline CDR1 reads GTSNPN; CDR2 reads SVGIG (reference sequence). CDR3 sequence: CAWSVKGSSYEQYF. In nucleotides, the CDR3 is TGTGCCTGGAGTGTAAAAGGGAGCTCCTACGAGCAGTACTTC.

The rearrangement joins TRBV24-1 to TRBJ1-1, with unresolved D. The V and J ends lost 9 bases and 1 base respectively, with 8 bases between them. Looked up from germline, CDR1 is KGHDR and CDR2 is SFDVKD. The CDR3 totals 12 residues. Written as DNA, the CDR3 is TGTGCCACCGGCAGTCAGAACACTGAAGCTTTCTTT. Its translation: CATGSQNTEAFF.

The chain carries TRBV13 and TRBJ2-3; 9 bases match TRBD2. CDR1 PRHDT and CDR2 FYEKMQ come from the germline V gene (reference sequence). The ends lost 5 bases at V and 0 bases at J; junction bases unmatched: 9. The CDR3 length is 17 residues. The chain's CDR3 is CASSTTSGPTSTDTQYF. Written as DNA, the CDR3 is TGTGCCAGCAGCACTACTAGCGGGCCTACTAGCACAGATACGCAGTATTTT.

The chain uses TRBV19 and TRBJ1-1; TRBD1 matches at 7 bases. CDR3 length: 13 amino acids. V shed 3 bases and J 5 bases; nucleotides not matched to a gene: 3. Germline CDR1 reads LNHDA; CDR2 reads SQIVND (reference sequence). CDR3: CASSMRGRTEAFF. The CDR3 bases are TGTGCCAGTAGTATGAGGGGGCGGACTGAAGCTTTCTTT.

This clone was seen once. The chain is built from TRBV10-2 and TRBJ2-7; D is perhaps TRBD2 (5 bases). V shed 6 bases and J shed 3 bases, with 12 bases lying between them. Per germline, CDR1 WSHSY and CDR2 SAAADI. The CDR3 contains 13 residues. The CDR3 nucleotides are TGCGCCAGCAGGGCTAGCCCACTCTACGAGCAGTACTTC. This sequence encodes CASRASPLYEQYF.

This rearrangement joins TRBV30 to TRBJ2-7, with D possibly matching TRBD1 (7 bases). The CDR3 totals 14 residues. The ends were cut back, 2 bases at V and 2 bases at J, with 13 bases in the middle. From germline, CDR1 is GTSNPN and CDR2 SVGIG (reference sequence). Here the CDR3 reads CAWSKAGGTYEQYF. The CDR3 nucleotides are TGTGCCTGGAGTAAGGCAGGGGGGACCTACGAGCAGTACTTC.

V gene TRBV7-6 combines with J gene TRBJ1-5; no firm D call. The germline V and J ends were trimmed by 5 bases and 1 base, with 3 bases remaining between them. This CDR3 region has 12 residues. The germline V gene encodes CDR1 SGHVS and CDR2 FNYEAQ. This CDR3 is CASSQSNQPQHF. CDR3 nucleotide sequence: TGTGCCAGCAGCCAGAGCAATCAGCCCCAGCATTTT.

The chain couples TRBV7-9 to TRBJ1-1, with D unclear. Germline V gene lookup returns CDR1 SEHNR and CDR2 FQNEAQ (reference sequence). V was clipped by 2 bases and J by 8 bases, with 12 bases between them. There are 13 residues in the CDR3. CDR3 coding DNA: TGTGCCAGCAGCTTAACCCGGGAGGAAGAAGCTTTCTTT. Translation: CASSLTREEEAFF. The full variable domain, rest sourced from reference TRBV7-9 and TRBJ1-1, is DTGVSQNPRHKITKRGQNVTFRCDPISEHNRLYWYRQTLGQGPEFLTYFQNEAQLEKSRLLSDRFSAERPKGSFSTLEIQRTEQGDSAMYLCASSLTREEEAFFGQGTRLTVV.

This chain joins TRBV24-1 and TRBJ2-1, with D possibly being TRBD1 (5 bases). V was pared by 5 bases and J by 10 bases, with 14 bases between. The CDR3 contains 13 residues. Germline CDR1 reads KGHDR; CDR2 reads SFDVKD. The CDR3 protein is CATSVGALEEQFF. In DNA form, the CDR3 reads TGTGCCACCAGTGTAGGGGCCTTGGAGGAGCAGTTCTTC.

The chain joins TRBV2 to TRBJ2-3; maybe TRBD2 (6 bases). Germline V gene data show CDR1 as SNHLY and CDR2 as FYNNEI. The CDR3 length is 16 residues. V was cut by 5 bases and J by 3 bases, with 18 bases left in between. The CDR3 is CASSSDLAAGTDTQYF. CDR3 bases: TGTGCCAGCAGTTCAGACTTAGCGGCGGGGACAGATACGCAGTATTTT. Combining the CDR3 with reference TRBV2 and TRBJ2-3 gives the whole variable domain EPEVTQTPSHQVTQMGQEVILRCVPISNHLYFYWYRQILGQKVEFLVSFYNNEISEKSEIFDDQFSVERPDGSNFTLKIRSTKLEDSAMYFCASSSDLAAGTDTQYFGPGTRLTVL.

The rearrangement uses TRBV27 and TRBJ2-1; 10 nucleotides match TRBD2. Germline-derived CDR1 and CDR2 are MNHEY and SMNVEV (reference sequence). The CDR3 loop spans 14 amino acids. V was pared by 8 bases and J by 5 bases, with 6 bases of the junction left unmatched. CDR3 DNA sequence: TGTGCCAGCCAGACTAGCGGGTCCCACAATGAGCAGTTCTTC. Amino acid sequence: CASQTSGSHNEQFF.

The chain carries TRBV9 and TRBJ2-1; TRBD2 agrees at 7 bases. The CDR3 sequence is 15 residues long. The ends lost 1 base at V and 7 bases at J; junction bases unmatched: 8. The germline V gene has CDR1 SGDLS and CDR2 YYNGEE. The CDR3 DNA reads as TGTGCCAGCAGCGTAACTGCGGGGGTAGGGAATGAGCAGTTCTTC. It codes for CASSVTAGVGNEQFF.

The rearrangement links TRBV10-3 to TRBJ1-2, with D perhaps TRBD1 (5 bases). The length of the CDR3 is 14 residues. Germline V gene sequence: CDR1 ENHRY, CDR2 SYGVKD. Deletions cut 3 bases from V and 3 bases from J, with 11 bases between. The CDR3 spells CAISESGTDYGYTF. The CDR3 DNA follows: TGTGCCATCAGTGAATCCGGGACTGACTATGGCTACACCTTC.

The rearrangement uses TRBV2 and TRBJ2-1, with D hard to call. Germline V gene lookup returns CDR1 SNHLY and CDR2 FYNNEI. This CDR3 is built from 14 residues. V was cut by 8 bases and J by 0 bases, with 11 bases left in between. CDR3 loop: CASVLESSYNEQFF. The CDR3 nucleotides are TGTGCCAGCGTATTAGAGAGCTCCTACAATGAGCAGTTCTTC.